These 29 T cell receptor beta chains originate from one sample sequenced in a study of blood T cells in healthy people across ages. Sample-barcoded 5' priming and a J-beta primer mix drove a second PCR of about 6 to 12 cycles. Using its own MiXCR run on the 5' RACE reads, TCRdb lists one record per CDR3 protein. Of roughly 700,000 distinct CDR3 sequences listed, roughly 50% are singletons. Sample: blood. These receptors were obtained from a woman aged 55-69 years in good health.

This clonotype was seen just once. The CDR3 reads CASMDLGTDTQYF. In DNA form, the CDR3 reads TGCGCCAGCATGGATCTAGGCACAGATACGCAGTATTTT. This rearrangement joins TRBV5-1 to TRBJ2-3, with D unclear. There are 13 residues in the CDR3. V shed 6 bases and J shed 1 base, with 9 bases lying between them. Germline V gene sequence: CDR1 SGHRS, CDR2 YFSETQ. Looking up the rest from reference TRBV5-1 and TRBJ2-3 gives the full variable domain: KAGVTQTPRYLIKTRGQQVTLSCSPISGHRSVSWYQQTPGQGLQFLFEYFSETQRNKGNFPGRFSGRQFSNSRSEMNVSTLELGDSALYLCASMDLGTDTQYFGPGTRLTVL.

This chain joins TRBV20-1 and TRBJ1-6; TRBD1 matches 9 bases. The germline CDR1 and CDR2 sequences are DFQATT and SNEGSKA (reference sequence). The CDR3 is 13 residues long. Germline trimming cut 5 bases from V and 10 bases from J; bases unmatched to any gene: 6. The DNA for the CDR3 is TGCAGTGCTGGGACAGGGAATAGATCACCCCTCCACTTT. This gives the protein CSAGTGNRSPLHF.

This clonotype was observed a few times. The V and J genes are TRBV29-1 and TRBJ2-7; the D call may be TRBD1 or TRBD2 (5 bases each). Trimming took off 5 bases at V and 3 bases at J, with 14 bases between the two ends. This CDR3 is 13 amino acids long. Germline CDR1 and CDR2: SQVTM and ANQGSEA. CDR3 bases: TGCAGCGTTCGGGACCCTGATCTCTACGAGCAGTACTTC. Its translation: CSVRDPDLYEQYF.

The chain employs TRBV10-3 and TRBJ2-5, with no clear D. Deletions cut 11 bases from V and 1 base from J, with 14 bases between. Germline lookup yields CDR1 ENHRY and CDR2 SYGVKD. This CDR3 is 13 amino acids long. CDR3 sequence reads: CAFTRDPQETQYF. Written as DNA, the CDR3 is TGTGCCTTCACCCGAGATCCCCAAGAGACCCAGTACTTC.

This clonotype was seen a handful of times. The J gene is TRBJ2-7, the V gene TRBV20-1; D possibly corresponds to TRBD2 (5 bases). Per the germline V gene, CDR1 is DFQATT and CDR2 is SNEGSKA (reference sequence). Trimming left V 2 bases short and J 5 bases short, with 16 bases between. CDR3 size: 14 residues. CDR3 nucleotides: TGCAGTGCTAGAAATCGAGCCGGGAACGACGAGCAGTACTTC. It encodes CSARNRAGNDEQYF.

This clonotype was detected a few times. The CDR3 reads CASGGGPDTQYF. The CDR3 bases are TGTGCCAGCGGAGGGGGGCCAGATACGCAGTATTTT. V is TRBV7-9 and J is TRBJ2-3, with D tentatively TRBD1 or TRBD2 (6 bases each). The V end lost 8 bases, the J end lost 4 bases, and 10 bases lay between the germline ends. The CDR3 totals 12 residues. The V gene's germline CDR1 is SEHNR and CDR2 FQNEAQ (reference sequence).

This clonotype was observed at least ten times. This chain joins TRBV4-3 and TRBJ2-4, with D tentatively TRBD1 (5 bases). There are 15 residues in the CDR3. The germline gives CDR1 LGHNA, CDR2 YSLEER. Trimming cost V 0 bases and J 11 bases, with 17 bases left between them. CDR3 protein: CASSQDWGRRSVQYF. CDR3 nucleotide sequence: TGCGCCAGCAGCCAAGATTGGGGCAGGAGATCGGTTCAGTACTTC.

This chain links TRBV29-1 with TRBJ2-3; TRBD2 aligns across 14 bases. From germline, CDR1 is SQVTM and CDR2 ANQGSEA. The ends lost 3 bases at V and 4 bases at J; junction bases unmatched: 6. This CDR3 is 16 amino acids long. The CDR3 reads CSVDHPGLAGADTQYF. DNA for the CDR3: TGCAGCGTTGATCACCCGGGACTAGCGGGAGCAGATACGCAGTATTTT.

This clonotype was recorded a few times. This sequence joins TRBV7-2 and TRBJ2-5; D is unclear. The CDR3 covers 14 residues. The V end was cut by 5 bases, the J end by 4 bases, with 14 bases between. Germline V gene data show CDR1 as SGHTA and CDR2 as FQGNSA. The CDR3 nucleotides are TGTGCCAGCAGCCAAGGCAGCTATTTAGAGACCCAGTACTTC. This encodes CASSQGSYLETQYF.

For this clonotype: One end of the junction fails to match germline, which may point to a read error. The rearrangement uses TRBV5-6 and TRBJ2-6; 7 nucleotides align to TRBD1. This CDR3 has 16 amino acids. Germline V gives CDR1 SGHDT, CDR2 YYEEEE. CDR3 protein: CTSSARQGSGANVLTF. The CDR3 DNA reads TGTACCAGCAGCGCCCGACAGGGCTCTGGGGCCAACGTCCTGACTTTC.

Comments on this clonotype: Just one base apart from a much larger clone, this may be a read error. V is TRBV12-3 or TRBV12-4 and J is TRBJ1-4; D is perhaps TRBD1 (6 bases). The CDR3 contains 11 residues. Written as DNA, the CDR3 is TGTGCCGGCAGTTATGGAGGGGGACTGTTTTTT. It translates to CAGSYGGGLFF.

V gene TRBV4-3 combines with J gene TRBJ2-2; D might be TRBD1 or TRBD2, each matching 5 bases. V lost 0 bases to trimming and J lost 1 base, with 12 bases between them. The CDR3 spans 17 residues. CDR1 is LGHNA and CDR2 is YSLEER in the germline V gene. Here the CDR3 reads CASSQDFEGWNTGELFF. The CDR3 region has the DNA TGCGCCAGCAGCCAAGACTTTGAGGGGTGGAACACCGGGGAGCTGTTTTTT.

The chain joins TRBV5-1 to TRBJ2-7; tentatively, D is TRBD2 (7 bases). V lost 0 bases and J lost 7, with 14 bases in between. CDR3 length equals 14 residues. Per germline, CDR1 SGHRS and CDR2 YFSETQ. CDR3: CASSLAAGADEQYF. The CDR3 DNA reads TGCGCCAGCAGCTTGGCGGCGGGGGCAGATGAGCAGTACTTC.

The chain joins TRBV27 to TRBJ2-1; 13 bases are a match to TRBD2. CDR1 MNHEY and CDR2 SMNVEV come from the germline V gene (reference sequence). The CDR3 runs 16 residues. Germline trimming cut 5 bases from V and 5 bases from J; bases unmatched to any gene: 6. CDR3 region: CASSPRTSGGDNEQFF. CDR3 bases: TGTGCCAGCAGTCCCAGGACTAGCGGGGGAGACAATGAGCAGTTCTTC.

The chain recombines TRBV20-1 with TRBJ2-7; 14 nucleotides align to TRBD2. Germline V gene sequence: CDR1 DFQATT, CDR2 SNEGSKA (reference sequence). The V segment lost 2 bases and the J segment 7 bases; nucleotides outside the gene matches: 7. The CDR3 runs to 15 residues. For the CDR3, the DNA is TGCAGTGCTAGACGACTAGCGGGAGGGGCGGGGGAGCAGTACTTC. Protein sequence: CSARRLAGGAGEQYF.

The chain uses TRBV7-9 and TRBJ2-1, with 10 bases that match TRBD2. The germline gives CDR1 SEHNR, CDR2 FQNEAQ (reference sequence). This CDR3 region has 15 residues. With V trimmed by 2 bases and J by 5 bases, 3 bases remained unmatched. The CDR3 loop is CASSLSGLADNEQFF. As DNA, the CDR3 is TGTGCCAGCAGCTTATCAGGACTAGCGGACAATGAGCAGTTCTTC.

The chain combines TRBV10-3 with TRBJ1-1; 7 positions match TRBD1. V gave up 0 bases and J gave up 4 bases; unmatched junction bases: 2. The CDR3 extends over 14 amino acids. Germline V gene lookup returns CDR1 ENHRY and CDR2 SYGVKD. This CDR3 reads CAISESGTVTEAFF. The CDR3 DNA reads TGTGCCATCAGTGAGTCCGGGACAGTCACTGAAGCTTTCTTT.

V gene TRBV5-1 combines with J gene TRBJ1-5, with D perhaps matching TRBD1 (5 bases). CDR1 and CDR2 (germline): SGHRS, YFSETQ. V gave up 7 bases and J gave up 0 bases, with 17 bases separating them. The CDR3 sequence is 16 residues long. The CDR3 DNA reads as TGCGCCAGCGGCCGAAGGGACCTTTATAGCAATCAGCCCCAGCATTTT. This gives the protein CASGRRDLYSNQPQHF.

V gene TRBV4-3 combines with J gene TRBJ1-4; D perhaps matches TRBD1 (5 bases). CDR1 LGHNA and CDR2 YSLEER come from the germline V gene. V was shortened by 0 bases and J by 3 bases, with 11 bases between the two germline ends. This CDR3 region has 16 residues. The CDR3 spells CASSQDGAVANEKLFF. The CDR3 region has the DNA TGCGCCAGCAGCCAAGACGGGGCAGTGGCTAATGAAAAACTGTTTTTT.

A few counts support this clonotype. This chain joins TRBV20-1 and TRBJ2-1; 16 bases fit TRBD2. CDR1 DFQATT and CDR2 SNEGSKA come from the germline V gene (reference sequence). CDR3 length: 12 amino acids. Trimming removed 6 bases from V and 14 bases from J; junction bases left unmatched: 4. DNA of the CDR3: TGCAGTGCCGGGACTAGCGGGAGGGTAGAGTTCTTC. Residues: CSAGTSGRVEFF.

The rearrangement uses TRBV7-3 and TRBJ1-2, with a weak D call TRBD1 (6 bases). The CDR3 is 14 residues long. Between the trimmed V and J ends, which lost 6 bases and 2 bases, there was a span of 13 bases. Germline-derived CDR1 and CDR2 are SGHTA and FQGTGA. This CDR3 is CASRWGGQNYGYTF. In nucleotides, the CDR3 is TGTGCCAGCAGGTGGGGCGGACAGAACTATGGCTACACCTTC.

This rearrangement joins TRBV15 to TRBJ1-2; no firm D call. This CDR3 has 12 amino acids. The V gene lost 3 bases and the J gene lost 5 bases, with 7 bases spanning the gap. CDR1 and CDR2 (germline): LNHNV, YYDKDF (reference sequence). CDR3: CATSSGSYGYTF. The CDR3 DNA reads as TGTGCCACCAGCAGTGGATCTTATGGCTACACCTTC.

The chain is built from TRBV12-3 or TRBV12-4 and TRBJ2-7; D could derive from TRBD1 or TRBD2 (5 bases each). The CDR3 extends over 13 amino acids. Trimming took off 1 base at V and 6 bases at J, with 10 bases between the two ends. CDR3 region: CASSLGGGCEQYF. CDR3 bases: TGTGCCAGCAGTTTAGGGGGCGGGTGCGAGCAGTACTTC.

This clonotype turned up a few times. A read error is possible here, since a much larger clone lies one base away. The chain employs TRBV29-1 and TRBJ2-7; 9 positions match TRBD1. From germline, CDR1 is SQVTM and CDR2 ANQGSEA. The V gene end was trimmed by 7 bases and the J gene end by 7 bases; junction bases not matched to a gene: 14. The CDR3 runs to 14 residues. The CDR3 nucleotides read TGCAGCGCGAGAGACAGGGGGAACTACAATGAGCAGTACTTC. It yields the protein CSARDRGNYNEQYF.

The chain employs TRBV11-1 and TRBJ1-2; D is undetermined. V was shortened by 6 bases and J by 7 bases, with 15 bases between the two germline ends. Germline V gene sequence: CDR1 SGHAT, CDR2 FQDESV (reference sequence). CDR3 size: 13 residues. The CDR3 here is CASRQTDAFGYTF. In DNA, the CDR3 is TGTGCCAGCAGACAAACCGACGCGTTTGGCTACACCTTC.

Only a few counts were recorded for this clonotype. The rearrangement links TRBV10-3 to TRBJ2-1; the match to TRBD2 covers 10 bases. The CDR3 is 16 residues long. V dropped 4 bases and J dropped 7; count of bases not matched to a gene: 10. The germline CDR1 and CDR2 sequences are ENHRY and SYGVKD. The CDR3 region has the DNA TGTGCCATCAGTGTAGGAGCGGGAGGGCCAGTAAATGAGCAGTTCTTC. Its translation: CAISVGAGGPVNEQFF.

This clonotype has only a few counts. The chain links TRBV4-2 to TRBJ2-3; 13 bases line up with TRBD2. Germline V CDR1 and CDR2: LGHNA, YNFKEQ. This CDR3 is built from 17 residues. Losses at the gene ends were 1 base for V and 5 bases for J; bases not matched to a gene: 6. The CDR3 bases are TGTGCCAGCAGCCAAGTCACTAGCGGGAGGGCGGGAGATACGCAGTATTTT. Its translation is CASSQVTSGRAGDTQYF.

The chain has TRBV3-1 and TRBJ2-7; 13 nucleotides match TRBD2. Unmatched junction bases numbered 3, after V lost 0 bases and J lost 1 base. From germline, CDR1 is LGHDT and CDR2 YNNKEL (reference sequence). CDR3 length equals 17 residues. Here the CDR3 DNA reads TGTGCCAGCAGCCAAGAACTAGCGGGAGGGCCTTCCTACGAGCAGTACTTC. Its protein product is CASSQELAGGPSYEQYF.

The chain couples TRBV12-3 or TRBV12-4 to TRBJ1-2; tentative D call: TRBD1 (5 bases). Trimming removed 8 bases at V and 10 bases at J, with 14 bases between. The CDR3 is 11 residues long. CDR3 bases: TGTGCCAGCTACTCTTGGGGGGACTACACCTTC. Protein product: CASYSWGDYTF.